This T cell receptor (beta chain) was recovered during a study of T cells in Graves' hyperthyroidism and ophthalmopathy. Amplification of TCR beta CDR3 regions was performed using RNA transcripts as template. Initially, a first-round RT-PCR of the TCR CDR3 employed the HTBI primer set. MiXCR, applied by TCRdb to the multiplex PCR reads, yields one record per CDR3 protein. The sample includes a few hundred thousand distinct CDR3 sequences, roughly 22% of them seen just once. Worth noting for this clonotype: At one end the junction does not follow the germline gene, possibly because of a read error.

The CDR3 runs 15 residues. The germline CDR1 and CDR2 sequences are ENHRY and SYGVKD. The sequenced sample was blood. J is TRBJ1-1 and V is TRBV10-3; 7 bases agree with TRBD1. The sequence derives from a man younger than 45 with Graves' ophthalmopathy. This CDR3 reads CAVSDPGTANTEAFF. The CDR3 region has the DNA TGTGCCGTCAGTGACCCAGGGACAGCGAACACTGAAGCTTTCTTT.